The entry below gives a single TCR beta chain sequence along with its context. The source of the sample is a study of blood T cell repertoires in COVID-19. V shed 1 base and J 8 bases; nucleotides not matched to a gene: 8. The CDR3 runs 14 residues. Germline V CDR1 and CDR2: SGHNT, YYREEE (reference sequence). Authors' analysis steps: How many nucleated cells were present was estimated from reference gene primer amplification. The table came from immunoSEQ multiplex PCR; TCRdb's copy has only in-frame clones and leaves some out. V, J and clone size were drawn from that table, and D and trimming were deduced from the DNA. Of fewer than 350,000 clones in the sample, about 85% were seen once.

Sample: PBMCs or T cells enriched from blood (not recorded which). The sequence derives from a woman in her thirties who had been exposed to COVID-19. The chain employs TRBV5-4 and TRBJ1-2; 7 bases are a match to TRBD1. The CDR3 loop reads CASSLLTGRMGYTF. The CDR3 nucleotides read TGTGCCAGCAGCTTGTTGACAGGGCGGATGGGCTACACCTTC.